The 31 T cell receptor beta chains presented below share a single source sample, sequenced in a study of blood T cell repertoires in COVID-19. Clones were read by immunoSEQ multiplex PCR, and TCRdb kept only the in-frame ones, dropping some. Of about 170,000 clones listed, about 86% are singletons. Sequenced material: peripheral blood. These TCRs come from an older man with active or convalescent COVID-19.

Notes on this clone: At the DNA level, this CDR3 is encoded by other sequences in the same sample as well. The chain combines TRBV7-6 with TRBJ2-7; the match to TRBD1 covers 7 bases. The ends lost 1 base at V and 4 bases at J; junction bases unmatched: 7. The CDR3 extends over 15 amino acids. Germline-derived CDR1 and CDR2 are SGHVS and FNYEAQ. CDR3 residues: CASSLGQGLGYEQYF. For the CDR3, the DNA is TGTGCCAGCAGCTTAGGACAGGGCCTAGGGTACGAGCAGTACTTC.

This chain joins TRBV10-3 and TRBJ1-1; D is ambiguous. Germline values: CDR1 ENHRY, CDR2 SYGVKD. This CDR3 region has 13 residues. V was pared by 4 bases and J by 1 base, with 7 bases between. CDR3: CAISAQANTEAFF. The CDR3 coding sequence is TGTGCCATCAGTGCGCAGGCGAACACTGAAGCTTTCTTT.

V usage is TRBV5-6 and J usage is TRBJ1-2; weak D call: TRBD1 (6 bases). Between the trimmed V and J ends, which lost 0 bases and 3 bases, there was a span of 18 bases. The length of the CDR3 is 17 residues. From germline, CDR1 is SGHDT and CDR2 YYEEEE. The CDR3 region has the DNA TGTGCCAGCAGCTTGGCGGGAGGGGGGGCGCGGGACTATGGCTACACCTTC. Translation gives CASSLAGGGARDYGYTF.

The chain joins TRBV11-2 to TRBJ2-3; D unresolved. This CDR3 is 14 amino acids long. V was pared by 1 base and J by 4 bases, with 9 bases between. Germline CDR1 and CDR2: SGHAT and FQNNGV. CDR3 nucleotides: TGTGCCAGCAGCTTAGTTGGGCCGCCAGATACGCAGTATTTT. It is translated as CASSLVGPPDTQYF.

In DNA, the CDR3 is TGTGCCAGCAGTTTAGCGGCAGGGTTGAAGCCCCAGCATTTT. Residues: CASSLAAGLKPQHF. The chain is built from TRBV28 and TRBJ1-5, with D perhaps TRBD1 (5 bases). Germline V gene lookup returns CDR1 MDHEN and CDR2 SYDVKM. CDR3 length: 14 amino acids. V gave up 2 bases and J gave up 8 bases, with 13 bases separating them.

The gene calls are TRBV18 and TRBJ2-3, with 7 bases matching TRBD2. V lost 2 bases, J lost 3 bases, and 2 bases stayed unmatched. Germline V lookup: CDR1 KGHSH, CDR2 LQKENI. The CDR3 has 14 residues. The CDR3 DNA sequence: TGTGCCAGCTCACCAGGCGGGGGAACAGATACGCAGTATTTT. This sequence encodes CASSPGGGTDTQYF.

This clone has just one count. This CDR3 reads CASGDSSGANVLTF. The DNA of the CDR3 is TGCGCCAGCGGCGACAGCTCTGGGGCCAACGTCCTGACTTTC. J is TRBJ2-6 and V is TRBV5-1; weak D call: TRBD1 (5 bases). V was clipped by 7 bases and J by 0 bases, with 8 bases between them. CDR1 is SGHRS and CDR2 is YFSETQ in the germline V gene. The CDR3 has 14 residues.

The chain links TRBV6-5 to TRBJ1-6, with a tentative D call TRBD1 (6 bases). V lost 6 bases and J 6 bases, leaving 12 bases between the germline ends. Germline values: CDR1 MNHEY, CDR2 SVGAGI. CDR3 size: 14 residues. Written as DNA, the CDR3 is TGTGCCAGCAGAAATACAGGGCTTAATTCACCCCTCCACTTT. Translated: CASRNTGLNSPLHF.

The chain's CDR3 is CASSPPGQGNSPLHF. For the CDR3, the DNA is TGTGCCAGCAGCCCCCCGGGACAGGGGAATTCACCCCTCCACTTT. The J gene is TRBJ1-6, the V gene TRBV11-2, with 10 bases that match TRBD1. The CDR3 runs to 15 residues. Trimming at V came to 5 bases and at J to 7 bases, leaving 5 bases not matched to a gene. The germline V gene encodes CDR1 SGHAT and CDR2 FQNNGV. Complete variable domain (other parts from reference TRBV11-2 and TRBJ1-6): EAGVAQSPRYKIIEKRQSVAFWCNPISGHATLYWYQQILGQGPKLLIQFQNNGVVDDSQLPKDRFSAERLKGVDSTLKIQPAKLEDSAVYLCASSPPGQGNSPLHFGNGTRLTVT.

The J gene is TRBJ1-4, the V gene TRBV27, with 11 bases identical to TRBD1. Looked up from germline, CDR1 is MNHEY and CDR2 is SMNVEV (reference sequence). The CDR3 totals 14 residues. V lost 4 bases, J lost 8 bases, and 3 bases stayed unmatched. The CDR3 reads CASSWDRGKEKLFF. CDR3 nucleotide sequence: TGTGCCAGCAGTTGGGACAGGGGGAAAGAAAAACTGTTTTTT.

The V gene is TRBV9, the J gene TRBJ1-1, with D possibly being TRBD1 (5 bases). V was clipped by 3 bases and J by 7 bases, with 7 bases between them. Germline V gives CDR1 SGDLS, CDR2 YYNGEE. There are 11 residues in the CDR3. CDR3 coding DNA: TGTGCCAGCAGCGCCGACAGTGAAGCTTTCTTT. Translating it yields CASSADSEAFF.

The chain combines TRBV6-5 with TRBJ2-7, with TRBD1 identical over 7 bases. CDR3 length: 14 residues. V gave up 6 bases and J gave up 7 bases; unmatched junction bases: 12. Germline-derived CDR1 and CDR2 are MNHEY and SVGAGI. This chain's CDR3 is CASRSNRGLREQYF. The CDR3 DNA follows: TGTGCCAGCAGATCCAACAGGGGCTTGCGGGAGCAGTACTTC.

This chain joins TRBV7-2 and TRBJ2-5; 8 bases map to TRBD2. The V segment lost 4 bases and the J segment 5 bases; nucleotides outside the gene matches: 15. Germline CDR1 reads SGHTA; CDR2 reads FQGNSA. CDR3 length: 17 residues. The CDR3 DNA is TGTGCCAGCAGCTCAGAGGGTAGCGGGGCCTTGGGGGAGACCCAGTACTTC. As protein: CASSSEGSGALGETQYF.

The chain combines TRBV4-3 with TRBJ2-1, with 8 bases lining up with TRBD2. Germline CDR1 is LGHNA and CDR2 is YSLEER. This CDR3 contains 17 residues. Trimming removed 1 base from V and 2 bases from J; junction bases left unmatched: 7. CDR3 residues: CASSQGVGRGAYNEQFF. The CDR3 DNA follows: TGCGCCAGCAGCCAAGGGGTGGGGCGGGGGGCCTACAATGAGCAGTTCTTC.

This clone was seen a single time. This sequence joins TRBV15 and TRBJ2-7, with TRBD1 matching over 7 bases. J lost 5 bases, V lost 0 bases, and 1 base had no gene match. This CDR3 spans 13 amino acids. The germline gives CDR1 LNHNV, CDR2 YYDKDF (reference sequence). The CDR3 DNA sequence: TGTGCCACCAGCAGAGATCAGGGGGACGAGCAGTACTTC. Its translation: CATSRDQGDEQYF.

The rearrangement links TRBV19 to TRBJ1-5; D possibly corresponds to TRBD1 (5 bases). The germline V gene encodes CDR1 LNHDA and CDR2 SQIVND (reference sequence). The V and J ends lost 8 bases and 5 bases respectively, with 16 bases between them. CDR3 length: 14 amino acids. The CDR3 spells CASGAPGGDQPQHF. In DNA form, the CDR3 reads TGTGCCAGTGGGGCCCCCGGGGGGGATCAGCCCCAGCATTTT.

This clone has a single count. V gene TRBV29-1 combines with J gene TRBJ2-7, with D possibly TRBD1 on 6 matching bases. V dropped 7 bases and J dropped 6 bases, with 16 bases sitting between them. CDR3 length: 12 amino acids. Germline values: CDR1 SQVTM, CDR2 ANQGSEA. CDR3 in amino acids: CSASRGEGEQYF. Written as DNA, the CDR3 is TGCAGCGCCAGCAGGGGAGAAGGCGAGCAGTACTTC.

CDR3 amino acids: CASSPGQSTDTQYF. The CDR3 DNA reads TGTGCCAGCAGTCCGGGACAGAGCACAGATACGCAGTATTTT. This sequence joins TRBV6-4 and TRBJ2-3; 7 bases are a match to TRBD1. CDR1 and CDR2 (germline): MRHNA, SNTAGT. CDR3 length: 14 residues. V lost 5 bases, J lost 0 bases, and 2 bases stayed unmatched.

This sequence joins TRBV7-2 and TRBJ2-7; 7 bases are a match to TRBD1. Looked up from germline, CDR1 is SGHTA and CDR2 is FQGNSA. The J segment lost 4 bases and the V segment lost 4 bases, leaving 10 bases of the junction unmatched. The CDR3 sequence is 15 residues long. The CDR3 sequence: CASSSRPGQSYEQYF. The CDR3 DNA reads TGTGCCAGCAGCTCCCGTCCGGGACAGTCGTACGAGCAGTACTTC.

The chain uses TRBV18 and TRBJ2-7, with D possibly being TRBD1 (5 bases). The CDR3 totals 16 residues. Trimming removed 4 bases from V and 4 bases from J, with 20 bases in between. Germline values: CDR1 KGHSH, CDR2 LQKENI. The CDR3 DNA follows: TGTGCCAGCTCACTCTTTGAGACACTGGGGCCTTACGAGCAGTACTTC. This sequence encodes CASSLFETLGPYEQYF.

The chain couples TRBV30 to TRBJ1-4, with 7 positions matching TRBD1. The CDR3 is 19 amino acids. Germline loops: CDR1 GTSNPN, CDR2 SVGIG (reference sequence). J was trimmed by 10 bases and V by 1 base; bases with no gene match: 24. CDR3 sequence: CAWSAPLKGGPLGFGKLFF. CDR3 DNA: TGTGCCTGGAGTGCCCCTTTAAAAGGGGGCCCCCTCGGATTTGGAAAACTGTTTTTT. Full variable domain (outside the CDR3, taken from reference TRBV30 and TRBJ1-4): SQTIHQWPATLVQPVGSPLSLECTVEGTSNPNLYWYRQAAGRGLQLLFYSVGIGQISSEVPQNLSASRPQDRQFILSSKKLLLSDSGFYLCAWSAPLKGGPLGFGKLFFGSGTQLSVL.

The rearrangement links TRBV12-3 or TRBV12-4 to TRBJ1-2; D is undetermined. The V and J ends lost 3 bases and 11 bases respectively, with 13 bases between them. This CDR3 region has 12 residues. CDR3 in DNA: TGTGCCAGCAGTTTTAGCCGGGATATATACACCTTC. Protein product: CASSFSRDIYTF.

This chain uses TRBV9 with TRBJ1-2; 9 bases match TRBD1. The CDR3 is made up of 14 amino acids. V shed 1 base and J 6 bases; nucleotides not matched to a gene: 4. The germline V gene encodes CDR1 SGDLS and CDR2 YYNGEE. CDR3 residues: CASSVLGQGHGYTF. As DNA, the CDR3 is TGTGCCAGCAGCGTACTGGGACAGGGACATGGCTACACCTTC.

This chain joins TRBV7-8 and TRBJ2-4; 7 bases map to TRBD2. Germline V gene sequence: CDR1 SGHVS, CDR2 FQNEAQ. The CDR3 extends over 16 amino acids. Losses at the gene ends were 4 bases for V and 1 base for J; bases not matched to a gene: 7. The DNA of the CDR3 is TGTGCCAGCAGCTCCGCCGTCGGGGGGGCCAAAAACATTCAGTACTTC. Translation: CASSSAVGGAKNIQYF.

The CDR3, as DNA: TGTGCCAGCAGTTTAAGGGGGCCTTGGACCCAGTACTTC. Residues: CASSLRGPWTQYF. The chain is built from TRBV12-3 or TRBV12-4 and TRBJ2-5, with 7 bases aligning to TRBD1. The CDR3 has 13 amino acids. J was trimmed by 7 bases and V by 2 bases; bases with no gene match: 4.

This clone was seen more than once but under ten times. CDR3 protein: CASSFYLPPDYNEQFF. The CDR3 DNA reads TGTGCCAGCAGCTTCTACCTCCCCCCCGATTACAATGAGCAGTTCTTC. The chain joins TRBV7-9 to TRBJ2-1; no clear D. Per germline, CDR1 SEHNR and CDR2 FQNEAQ (reference sequence). The V and J ends lost 3 bases and 4 bases respectively, with 16 bases between them. There are 16 residues in the CDR3.

The chain couples TRBV18 to TRBJ2-5; possibly TRBD2 for D (5 bases). Germline-derived CDR1 and CDR2 are KGHSH and LQKENI. The V end lost 3 bases, the J end lost 5 bases, and 22 bases lay between the germline ends. This CDR3 has 17 residues. CDR3 amino acids: CASSPSGPTLLGETQYF. The CDR3 DNA sequence: TGTGCCAGCTCACCCAGCGGCCCGACCCTCCTTGGGGAGACCCAGTACTTC.

The rearrangement uses TRBV4-2 and TRBJ1-2; weak D call: TRBD1 (5 bases). From germline, CDR1 is LGHNA and CDR2 YNFKEQ. The V end lost 0 bases, the J end lost 4 bases, and 6 bases lay between the germline ends. The CDR3 length is 13 residues. As DNA, the CDR3 is TGTGCCAGCAGCCAAGACAGGGTCTATGGCTACACCTTC. Protein: CASSQDRVYGYTF.

This clone was seen many times. V is TRBV28 and J is TRBJ1-5; 7 nucleotides line up with TRBD1. The junction had 6 bases not matched to a gene; V was cut back by 3 bases and J by 7 bases. This CDR3 has 14 amino acids. The germline V gene encodes CDR1 MDHEN and CDR2 SYDVKM. The CDR3 region has the DNA TGTGCCAGCAGTTTCCTAGGGGGCAGACAGCCCCAGCATTTT. This gives the protein CASSFLGGRQPQHF.

The chain recombines TRBV2 with TRBJ1-1; D gene ambiguous. V was trimmed by 3 bases and J by 3 bases, leaving 8 bases between them. The CDR3 sequence is 13 residues long. Looked up from germline, CDR1 is SNHLY and CDR2 is FYNNEI. CDR3 nucleotides: TGTGCCAGCAGTGACCACAGAGACACTGAAGCTTTCTTT. Its translation is CASSDHRDTEAFF.

This chain connects TRBV19 to TRBJ2-2, with 13 bases fitting TRBD2. The V segment lost 1 base and the J segment 1 base; nucleotides outside the gene matches: 3. This CDR3 region has 18 residues. Germline V lookup: CDR1 LNHDA, CDR2 SQIVND (reference sequence). The CDR3 is CASSIGLAGGLNTGELFF. DNA of the CDR3: TGTGCCAGTAGTATAGGACTAGCGGGAGGTTTGAACACCGGGGAGCTGTTTTTT.